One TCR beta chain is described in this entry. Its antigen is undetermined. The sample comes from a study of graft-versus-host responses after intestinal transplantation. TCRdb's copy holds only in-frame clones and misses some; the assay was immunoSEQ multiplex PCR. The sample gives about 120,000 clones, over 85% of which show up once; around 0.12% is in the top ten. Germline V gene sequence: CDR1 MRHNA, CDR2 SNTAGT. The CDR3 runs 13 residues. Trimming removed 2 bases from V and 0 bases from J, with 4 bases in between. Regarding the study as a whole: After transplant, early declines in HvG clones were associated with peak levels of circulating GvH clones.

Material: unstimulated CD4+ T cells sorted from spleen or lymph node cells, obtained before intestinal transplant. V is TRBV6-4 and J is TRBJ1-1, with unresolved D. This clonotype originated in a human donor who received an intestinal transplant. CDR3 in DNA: TGTGCCAGCAGTGACACAGTGAACACTGAAGCTTTCTTT. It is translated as CASSDTVNTEAFF.